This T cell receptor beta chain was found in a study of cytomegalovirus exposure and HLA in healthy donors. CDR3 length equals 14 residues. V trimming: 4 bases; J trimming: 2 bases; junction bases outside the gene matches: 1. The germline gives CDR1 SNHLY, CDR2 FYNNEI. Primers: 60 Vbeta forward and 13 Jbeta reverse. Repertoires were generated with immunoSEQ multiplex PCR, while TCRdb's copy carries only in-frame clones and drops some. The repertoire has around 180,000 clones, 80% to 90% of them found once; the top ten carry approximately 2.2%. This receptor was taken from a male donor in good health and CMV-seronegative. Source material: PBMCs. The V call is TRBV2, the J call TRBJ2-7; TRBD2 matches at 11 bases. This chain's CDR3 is CASSVAGGAYEQYF. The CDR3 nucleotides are TGTGCCAGCAGTGTAGCGGGGGGGGCCTACGAGCAGTACTTC.